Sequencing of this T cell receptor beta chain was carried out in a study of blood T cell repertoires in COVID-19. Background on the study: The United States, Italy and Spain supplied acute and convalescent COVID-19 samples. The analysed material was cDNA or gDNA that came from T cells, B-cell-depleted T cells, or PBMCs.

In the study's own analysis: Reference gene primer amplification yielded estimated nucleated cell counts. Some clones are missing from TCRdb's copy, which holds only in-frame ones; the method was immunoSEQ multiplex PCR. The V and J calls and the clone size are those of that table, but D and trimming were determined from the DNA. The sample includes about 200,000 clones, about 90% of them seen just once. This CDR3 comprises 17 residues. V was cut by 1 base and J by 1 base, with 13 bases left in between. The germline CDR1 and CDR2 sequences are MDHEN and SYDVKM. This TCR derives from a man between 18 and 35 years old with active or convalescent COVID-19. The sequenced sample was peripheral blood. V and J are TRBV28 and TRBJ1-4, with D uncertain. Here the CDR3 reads CASSLLRRGGTNEKLFF. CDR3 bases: TGTGCCAGCAGTTTATTACGTCGTGGAGGAACTAATGAAAAACTGTTTTTT.